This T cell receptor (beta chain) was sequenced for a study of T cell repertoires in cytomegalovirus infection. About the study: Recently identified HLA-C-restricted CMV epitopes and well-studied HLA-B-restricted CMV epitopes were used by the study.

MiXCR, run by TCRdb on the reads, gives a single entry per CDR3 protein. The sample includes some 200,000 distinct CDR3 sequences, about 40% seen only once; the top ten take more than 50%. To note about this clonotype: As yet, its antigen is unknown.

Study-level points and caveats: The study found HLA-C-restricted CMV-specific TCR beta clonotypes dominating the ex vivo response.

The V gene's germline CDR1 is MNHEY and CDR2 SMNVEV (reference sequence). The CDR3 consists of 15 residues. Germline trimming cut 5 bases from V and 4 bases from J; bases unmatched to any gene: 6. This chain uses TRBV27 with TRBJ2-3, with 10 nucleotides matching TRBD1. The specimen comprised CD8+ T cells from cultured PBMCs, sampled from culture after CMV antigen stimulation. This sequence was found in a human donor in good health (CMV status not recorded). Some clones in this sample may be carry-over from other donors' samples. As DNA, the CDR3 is TGTGCCAGCAGTCCGACAGGGGGCCGGCCAGATACGCAGTATTTT. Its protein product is CASSPTGGRPDTQYF.